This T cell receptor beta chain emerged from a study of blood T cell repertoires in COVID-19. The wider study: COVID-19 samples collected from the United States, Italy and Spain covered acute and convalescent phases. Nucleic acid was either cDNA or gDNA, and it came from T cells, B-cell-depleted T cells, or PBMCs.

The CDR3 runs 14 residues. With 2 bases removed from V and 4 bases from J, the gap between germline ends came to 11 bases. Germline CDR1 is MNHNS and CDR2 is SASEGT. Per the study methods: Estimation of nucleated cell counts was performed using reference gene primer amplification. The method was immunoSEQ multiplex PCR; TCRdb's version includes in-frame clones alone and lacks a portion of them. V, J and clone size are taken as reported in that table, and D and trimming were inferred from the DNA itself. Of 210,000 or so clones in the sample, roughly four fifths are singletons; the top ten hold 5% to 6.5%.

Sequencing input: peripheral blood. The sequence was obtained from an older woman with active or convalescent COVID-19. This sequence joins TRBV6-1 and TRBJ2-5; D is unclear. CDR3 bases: TGTGCCAGCAGTGAAACGGTAGTCGGAGAGACCCAGTACTTC. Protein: CASSETVVGETQYF.